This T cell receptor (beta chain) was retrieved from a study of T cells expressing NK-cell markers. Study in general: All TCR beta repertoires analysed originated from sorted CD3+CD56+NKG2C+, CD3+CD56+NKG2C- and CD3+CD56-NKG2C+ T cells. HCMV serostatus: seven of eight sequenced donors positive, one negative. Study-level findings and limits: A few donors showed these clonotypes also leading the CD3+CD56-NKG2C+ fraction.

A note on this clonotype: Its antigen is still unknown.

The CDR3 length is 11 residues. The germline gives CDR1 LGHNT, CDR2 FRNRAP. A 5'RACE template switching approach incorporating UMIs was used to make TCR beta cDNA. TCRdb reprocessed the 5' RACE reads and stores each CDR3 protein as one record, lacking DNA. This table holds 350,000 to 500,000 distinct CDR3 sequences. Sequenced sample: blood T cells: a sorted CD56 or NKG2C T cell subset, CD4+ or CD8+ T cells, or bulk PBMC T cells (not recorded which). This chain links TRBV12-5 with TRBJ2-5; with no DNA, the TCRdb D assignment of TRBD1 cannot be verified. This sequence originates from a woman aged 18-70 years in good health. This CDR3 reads CASALEETQYF.